The rows below give T cell receptor beta chains drawn from one sample of a study of blood T cell repertoires in COVID-19. Assay used: immunoSEQ multiplex PCR; TCRdb lists only in-frame clones, some missing. Of approximately 130,000 clones detected, more than 80% appear once; the ten largest clones hold 4.3%. Sample: peripheral blood. The receptor source for this set is a human donor in a cohort sampled during active COVID-19. CDR3s include the opening cysteine and the closing phenylalanine or tryptophan.

j_gene	v_gene	CDR3aa
TRBJ2-1	TRBV27	CASSLEGESSEQFF
TRBJ1-5	TRBV21-1	CASPNGQASNQPQHF
TRBJ1-2	TRBV1	CTSSQERDRGLVTLSGYTF
TRBJ2-7	TRBV6-2/TRBV6-3	CASSPWTIQDYEQYF
TRBJ1-1	TRBV7-3	CASSRVVNTEAFF
TRBJ2-1	TRBV2	CASSGQAVIHEQFF
TRBJ2-5	TRBV5-4	CASKPTGSLQETQYF
TRBJ2-1	TRBV7-8	CASSFTSGRASYNEQFF
TRBJ2-3	TRBV30	CAGSGLAGADTQYF
TRBJ1-4	TRBV2	CASREGGMTEKLFF
TRBJ2-1	TRBV6-2/TRBV6-3	CASSYRGNWGEGEQFF
TRBJ1-2	TRBV7-9	CASSLALGANGYTF
TRBJ2-3	TRBV5-1	CASSLSTAGASTDTQYF
TRBJ2-2	TRBV18	CASSPRSNINTGELFF
TRBJ2-1	TRBV25-1	CASSPLGDGQFF
TRBJ1-2	TRBV30	CAWSGTGGYGYTF
TRBJ2-2	TRBV7-2	CASSPGQGRDTGELFF
TRBJ1-1	TRBV11-3	CASSNSPEAFF
TRBJ2-5	TRBV19	CASSFQGSTQETQYF
TRBJ2-3	TRBV7-2	CASSLRWDTPGDTQYF
TRBJ1-5	TRBV6-1	CASSENRRRQPQHF
TRBJ1-1	TRBV10-1	CASRPGIIDGHTEAFF
TRBJ2-7	TRBV7-9	CASTSAVGSGITYEQYF
TRBJ2-7	TRBV7-2	CASSSVGGYEQYF
TRBJ2-1	TRBV7-2	CASSSYSRGEQFF
TRBJ2-5	TRBV5-6	CASSLLLGGQETQYF
TRBJ1-2	TRBV11-2	CASSFDSGQGDGYTF
TRBJ1-6	TRBV7-9	CASSLVLLNRADNSPLHF
TRBJ1-1	TRBV5-6	CASSLLPNTEAFF
TRBJ1-1	TRBV30	CAWSLTVNTEAFF
TRBJ1-2	TRBV2	CASRQTQRPLNQGGYTF
TRBJ2-7	TRBV4-1	CASSSLGTSGGEDIYEQYF
TRBJ1-6	TRBV27	CASSPRAPRDRVVGSPLHF
TRBJ1-1	TRBV5-1	CASSLGQVNTEAFF
TRBJ2-3	TRBV5-1	CASTRLAGSSTDTQYF
TRBJ1-5	TRBV30	CAWSGAGSQPQHF
TRBJ2-2	TRBV5-4	CASSRSGGLVGELFF
TRBJ2-2	TRBV4-3	CASSQELAGGRSGELFF
TRBJ2-2	TRBV2	CASSAFGTPARELFF
TRBJ1-4	TRBV5-4	CASSSPGAGEKLFF